This T cell receptor beta chain was documented in a study of blood T cell repertoires in COVID-19. Overall study context: Samples representing acute and convalescent COVID-19 were sourced from the United States, Italy and Spain. From T cells, B-cell-depleted T cells, or PBMCs came the material, which was cDNA or gDNA.

CDR3 length: 13 amino acids. Trimming removed 2 bases at V and 8 bases at J, with 12 bases between. Germline V gives CDR1 SEHNR, CDR2 FQNEAQ (reference sequence). This clone showed up just a few times. As handled by the study authors: Researchers report that nucleated cell counts were estimated from reference gene primer amplification. This table comes from immunoSEQ multiplex PCR, and its TCRdb copy is limited to in-frame clones, with some not included. V and J calls plus clone size are reproduced from that table; the DNA served to infer D and trimming. Of about 190,000 clones in the sample, around 83% were seen once.

The chain carries TRBV7-9 and TRBJ1-2, with unresolved D. This clonotype was obtained from a woman over 75 with acute or convalescent COVID-19. Material for sequencing was peripheral blood. The CDR3 region has the DNA TGTGCCAGCAGCTTATTGTGGGGAGAGGGCTACACCTTC. It codes for CASSLLWGEGYTF.